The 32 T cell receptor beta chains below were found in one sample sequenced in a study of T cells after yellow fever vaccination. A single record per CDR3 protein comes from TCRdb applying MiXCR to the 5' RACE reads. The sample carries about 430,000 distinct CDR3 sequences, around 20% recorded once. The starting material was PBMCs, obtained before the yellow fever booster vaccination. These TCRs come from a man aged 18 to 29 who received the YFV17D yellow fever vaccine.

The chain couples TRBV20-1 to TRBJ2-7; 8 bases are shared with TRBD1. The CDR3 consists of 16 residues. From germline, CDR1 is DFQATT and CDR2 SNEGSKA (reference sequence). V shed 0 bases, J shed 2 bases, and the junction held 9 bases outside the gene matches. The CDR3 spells CSARDVDRGNAYEQYF. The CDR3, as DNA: TGCAGTGCTAGAGATGTAGACAGGGGAAATGCCTACGAGCAGTACTTC.

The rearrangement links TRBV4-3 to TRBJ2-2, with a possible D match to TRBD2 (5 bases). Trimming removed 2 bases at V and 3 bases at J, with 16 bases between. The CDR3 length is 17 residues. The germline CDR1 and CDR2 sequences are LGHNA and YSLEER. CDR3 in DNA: TGCGCCAGCAGCCAACTCCTCCGGGGTGAAGACACCGGGGAGCTGTTTTTT. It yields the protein CASSQLLRGEDTGELFF.

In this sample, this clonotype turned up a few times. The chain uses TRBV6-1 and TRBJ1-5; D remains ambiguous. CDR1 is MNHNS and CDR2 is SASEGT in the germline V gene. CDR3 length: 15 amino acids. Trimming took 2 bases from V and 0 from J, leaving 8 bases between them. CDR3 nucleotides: TGTGCCAGCAGTGAATGGTGGGGTAGCAATCAGCCCCAGCATTTT. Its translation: CASSEWWGSNQPQHF.

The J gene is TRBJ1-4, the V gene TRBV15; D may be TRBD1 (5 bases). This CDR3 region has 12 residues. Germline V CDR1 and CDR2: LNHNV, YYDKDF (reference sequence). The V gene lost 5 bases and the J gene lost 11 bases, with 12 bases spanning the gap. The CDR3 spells CATSRDPRKLFF. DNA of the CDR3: TGTGCCACCAGCCGGGACCCGAGGAAACTGTTTTTT.

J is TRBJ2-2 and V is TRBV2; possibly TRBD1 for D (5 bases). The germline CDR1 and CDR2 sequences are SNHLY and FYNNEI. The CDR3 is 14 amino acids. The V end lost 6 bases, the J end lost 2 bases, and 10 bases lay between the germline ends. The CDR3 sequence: CASRDMINTGELFF. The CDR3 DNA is TGTGCCAGCAGGGACATGATTAACACCGGGGAGCTGTTTTTT.

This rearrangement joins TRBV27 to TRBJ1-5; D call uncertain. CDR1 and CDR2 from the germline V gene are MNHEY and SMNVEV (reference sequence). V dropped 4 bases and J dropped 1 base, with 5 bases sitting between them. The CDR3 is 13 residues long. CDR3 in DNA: TGTGCCAGCAGTTATACAAGCAATCAGCCCCAGCATTTT. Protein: CASSYTSNQPQHF.

For the CDR3, the DNA is TGTGCCGGCGCGGGATTCAATCAGCCCCAGCATTTT. This gives the protein CAGAGFNQPQHF. The rearrangement uses TRBV6-6 and TRBJ1-5; D unresolved. Germline V gives CDR1 MNHNY, CDR2 SVGAGI (reference sequence). The CDR3 runs to 12 residues. V was cut by 11 bases and J by 3 bases, with 11 bases left in between.

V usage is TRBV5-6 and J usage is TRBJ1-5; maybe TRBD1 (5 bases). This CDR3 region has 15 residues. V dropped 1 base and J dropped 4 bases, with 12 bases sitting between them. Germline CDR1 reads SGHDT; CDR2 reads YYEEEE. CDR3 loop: CASSLMVQGNQPQHF. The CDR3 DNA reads TGTGCCAGCAGCTTGATGGTTCAGGGAAATCAGCCCCAGCATTTT. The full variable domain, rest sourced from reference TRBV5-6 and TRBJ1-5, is DAGVTQSPTHLIKTRGQQVTLRCSPKSGHDTVSWYQQALGQGPQFIFQYYEEEERQRGNFPDRFSGHQFPNYSSELNVNALLLGDSALYLCASSLMVQGNQPQHFGDGTRLSIL.

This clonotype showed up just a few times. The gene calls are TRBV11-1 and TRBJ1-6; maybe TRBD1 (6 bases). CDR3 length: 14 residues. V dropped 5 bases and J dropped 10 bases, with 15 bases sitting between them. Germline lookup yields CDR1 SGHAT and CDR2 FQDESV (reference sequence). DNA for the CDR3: TGTGCCAGCAGCCCGAGATCAGGGGCATCACCCCTCCACTTT. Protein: CASSPRSGASPLHF.

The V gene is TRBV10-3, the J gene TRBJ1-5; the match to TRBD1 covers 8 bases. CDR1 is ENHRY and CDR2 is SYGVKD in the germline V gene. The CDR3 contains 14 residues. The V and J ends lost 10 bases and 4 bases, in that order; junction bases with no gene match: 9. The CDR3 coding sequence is TGTGCCACGTGCCCCCGACAGGGGAATCAGCCCCAGCATTTT. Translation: CATCPRQGNQPQHF.

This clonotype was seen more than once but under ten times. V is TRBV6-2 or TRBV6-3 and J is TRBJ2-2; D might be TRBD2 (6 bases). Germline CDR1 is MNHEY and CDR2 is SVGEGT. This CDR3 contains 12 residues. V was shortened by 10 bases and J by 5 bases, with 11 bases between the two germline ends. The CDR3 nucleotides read TGTGCCACCACCCGGGGGACCGGGGAGCTGTTTTTT. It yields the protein CATTRGTGELFF.

The CDR3 sequence: CASSWTSGEMETQYF. CDR3 nucleotide sequence: TGTGCCAGCAGCTGGACTAGCGGGGAGATGGAGACCCAGTACTTC. The chain recombines TRBV7-3 with TRBJ2-5, with 12 bases lining up with TRBD2. V dropped 4 bases and J dropped 5; count of bases not matched to a gene: 5. Germline CDR1 SGHTA, CDR2 FQGTGA. The CDR3 totals 15 residues.

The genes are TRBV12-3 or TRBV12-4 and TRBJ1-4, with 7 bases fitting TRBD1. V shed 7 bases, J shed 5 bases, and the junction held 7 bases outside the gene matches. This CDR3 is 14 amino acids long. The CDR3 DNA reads TGTGCCAGCACCCTGGGACAGATAAATGAAAAACTGTTTTTT. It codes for CASTLGQINEKLFF.

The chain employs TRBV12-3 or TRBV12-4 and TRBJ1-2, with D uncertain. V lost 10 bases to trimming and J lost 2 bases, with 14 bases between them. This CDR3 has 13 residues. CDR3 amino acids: CATRYRGNYGYTF. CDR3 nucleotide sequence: TGTGCCACTCGTTATCGGGGAAACTATGGCTACACCTTC.

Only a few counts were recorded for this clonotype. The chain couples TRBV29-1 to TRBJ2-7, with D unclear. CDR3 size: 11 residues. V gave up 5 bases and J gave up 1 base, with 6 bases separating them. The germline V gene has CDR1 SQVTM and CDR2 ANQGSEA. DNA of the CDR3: TGCAGCGTTTCAGAGTCCTACGAGCAGTACTTC. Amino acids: CSVSESYEQYF.

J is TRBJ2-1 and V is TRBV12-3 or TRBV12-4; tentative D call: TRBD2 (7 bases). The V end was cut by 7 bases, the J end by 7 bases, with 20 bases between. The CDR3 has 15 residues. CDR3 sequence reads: CASNPEGGVWNEQFF. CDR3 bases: TGTGCCAGCAACCCAGAGGGGGGGGTGTGGAATGAGCAGTTCTTC.

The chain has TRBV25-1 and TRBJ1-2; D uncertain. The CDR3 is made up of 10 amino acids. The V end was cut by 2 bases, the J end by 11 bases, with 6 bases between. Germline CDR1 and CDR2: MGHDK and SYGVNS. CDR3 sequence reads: CASSEGEYTF. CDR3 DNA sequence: TGTGCCAGCAGTGAAGGCGAATACACCTTC.

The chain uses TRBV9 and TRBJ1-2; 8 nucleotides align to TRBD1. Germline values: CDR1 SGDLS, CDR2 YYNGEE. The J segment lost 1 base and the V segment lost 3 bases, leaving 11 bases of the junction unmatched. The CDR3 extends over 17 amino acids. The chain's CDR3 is CASSGWDRSISNYGYTF. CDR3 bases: TGTGCCAGCAGCGGATGGGACAGGTCTATAAGTAACTATGGCTACACCTTC.

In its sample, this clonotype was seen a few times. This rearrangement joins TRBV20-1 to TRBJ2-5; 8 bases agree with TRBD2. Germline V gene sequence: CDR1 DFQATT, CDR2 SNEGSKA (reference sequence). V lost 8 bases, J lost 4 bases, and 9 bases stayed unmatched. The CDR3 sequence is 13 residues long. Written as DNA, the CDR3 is TGCAGTCGAATCGGGGGGGCCGGAGAGACCCAGTACTTC. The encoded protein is CSRIGGAGETQYF.

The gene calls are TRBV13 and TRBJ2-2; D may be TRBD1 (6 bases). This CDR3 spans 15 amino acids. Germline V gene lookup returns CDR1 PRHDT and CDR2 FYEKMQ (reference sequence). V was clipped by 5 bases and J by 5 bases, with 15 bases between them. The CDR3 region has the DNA TGTGCCAGCAGCCACCAAGCAGGGGAGACCGGGGAGCTGTTTTTT. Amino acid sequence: CASSHQAGETGELFF.

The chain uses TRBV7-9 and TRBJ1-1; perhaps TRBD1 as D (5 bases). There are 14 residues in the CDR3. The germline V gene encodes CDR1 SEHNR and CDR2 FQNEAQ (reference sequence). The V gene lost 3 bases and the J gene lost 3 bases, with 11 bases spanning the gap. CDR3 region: CASSFREGYTEAFF. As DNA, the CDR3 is TGTGCCAGCAGCTTCAGGGAAGGGTACACTGAAGCTTTCTTT.

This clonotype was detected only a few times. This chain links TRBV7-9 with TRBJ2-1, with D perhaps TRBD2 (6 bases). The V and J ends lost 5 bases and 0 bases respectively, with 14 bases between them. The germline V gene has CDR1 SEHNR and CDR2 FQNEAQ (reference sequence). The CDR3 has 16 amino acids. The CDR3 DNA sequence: TGTGCCAGCAGCCCCCCCGGAGGGGACTCCTACAATGAGCAGTTCTTC. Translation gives CASSPPGGDSYNEQFF. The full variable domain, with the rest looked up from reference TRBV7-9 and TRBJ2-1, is DTGVSQNPRHKITKRGQNVTFRCDPISEHNRLYWYRQTLGQGPEFLTYFQNEAQLEKSRLLSDRFSAERPKGSFSTLEIQRTEQGDSAMYLCASSPPGGDSYNEQFFGPGTRLTVL.

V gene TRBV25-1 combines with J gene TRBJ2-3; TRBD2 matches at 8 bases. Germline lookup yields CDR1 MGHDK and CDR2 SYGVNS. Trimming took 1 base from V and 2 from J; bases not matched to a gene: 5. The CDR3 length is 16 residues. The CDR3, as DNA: TGTGCCAGCAGTGAATTCGGGGGGGGGCTCACAGATACGCAGTATTTT. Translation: CASSEFGGGLTDTQYF. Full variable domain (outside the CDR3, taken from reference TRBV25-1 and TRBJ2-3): EADIYQTPRYLVIGTGKKITLECSQTMGHDKMYWYQQDPGMELHLIHYSYGVNSTEKGDLSSESTVSRIRTEHFPLTLESARPSHTSQYLCASSEFGGGLTDTQYFGPGTRLTVL.

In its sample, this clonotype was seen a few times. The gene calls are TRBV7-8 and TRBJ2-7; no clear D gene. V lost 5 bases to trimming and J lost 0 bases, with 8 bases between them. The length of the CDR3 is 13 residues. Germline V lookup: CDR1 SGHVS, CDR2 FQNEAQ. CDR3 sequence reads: CASSPRTSYEQYV. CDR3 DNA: TGTGCCAGCAGCCCTCGGACCTCCTACGAGCAGTACGTC.

The CDR3 spells CASSESRTSVGGRSVGKLFF. CDR3 nucleotides: TGTGCCAGCAGTGAATCCCGGACTTCGGTTGGGGGCAGAAGTGTCGGGAAACTGTTTTTT. The gene calls are TRBV6-1 and TRBJ1-4; D is possibly TRBD1 (6 bases). V was pared by 2 bases and J by 11 bases, with 33 bases between. This CDR3 has 20 residues. Germline lookup yields CDR1 MNHNS and CDR2 SASEGT.

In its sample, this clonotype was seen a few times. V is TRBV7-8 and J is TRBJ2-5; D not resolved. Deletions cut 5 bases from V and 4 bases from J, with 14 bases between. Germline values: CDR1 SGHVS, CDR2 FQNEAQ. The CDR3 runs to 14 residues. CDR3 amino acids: CASSRRVFGETQYF. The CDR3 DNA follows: TGTGCCAGCAGCCGAAGGGTTTTCGGAGAGACCCAGTACTTC. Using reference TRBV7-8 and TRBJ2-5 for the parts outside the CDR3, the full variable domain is GAGVSQSPRYKVAKRGQDVALRCDPISGHVSLFWYQQALGQGPEFLTYFQNEAQLDKSGLPSDRFFAERPEGSVSTLKIQRTQQEDSAVYLCASSRRVFGETQYFGPGTRLLVL.

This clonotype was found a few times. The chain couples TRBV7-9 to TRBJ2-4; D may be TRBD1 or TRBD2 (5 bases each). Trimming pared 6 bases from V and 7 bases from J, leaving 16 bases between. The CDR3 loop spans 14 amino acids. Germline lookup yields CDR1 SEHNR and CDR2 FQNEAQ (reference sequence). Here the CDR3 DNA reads TGTGCCAGCAGTGGGGACCGCCCCGAGAACATTCAGTACTTC. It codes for CASSGDRPENIQYF.

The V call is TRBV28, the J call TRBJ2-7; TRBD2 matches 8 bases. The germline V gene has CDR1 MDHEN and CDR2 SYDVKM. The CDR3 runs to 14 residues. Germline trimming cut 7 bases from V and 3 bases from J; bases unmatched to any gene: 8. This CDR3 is CASTTGGDGYEQYV. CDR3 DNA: TGTGCCAGCACCACGGGGGGGGACGGCTACGAGCAGTACGTC.

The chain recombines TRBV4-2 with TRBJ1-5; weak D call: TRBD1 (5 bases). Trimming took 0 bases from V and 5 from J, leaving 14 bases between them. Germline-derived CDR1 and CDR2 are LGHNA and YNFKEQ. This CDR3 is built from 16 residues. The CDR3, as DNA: TGTGCCAGCAGCCAAGAATGGGGCAGGGCCGATCAGCCCCAGCATTTT. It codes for CASSQEWGRADQPQHF.

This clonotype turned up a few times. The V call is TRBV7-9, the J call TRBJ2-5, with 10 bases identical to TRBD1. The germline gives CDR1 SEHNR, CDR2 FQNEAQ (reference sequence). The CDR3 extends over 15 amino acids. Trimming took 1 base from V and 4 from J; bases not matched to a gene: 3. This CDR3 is CASSLDRDRGETQYF. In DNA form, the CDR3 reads TGTGCCAGCAGCTTAGATCGGGACAGGGGAGAGACCCAGTACTTC.

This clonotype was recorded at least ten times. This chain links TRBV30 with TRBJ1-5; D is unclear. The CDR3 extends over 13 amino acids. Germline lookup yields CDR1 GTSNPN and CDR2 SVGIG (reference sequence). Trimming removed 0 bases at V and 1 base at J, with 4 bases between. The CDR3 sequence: CAWSVASNQPQHF. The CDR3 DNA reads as TGTGCCTGGAGTGTAGCCAGCAATCAGCCCCAGCATTTT.

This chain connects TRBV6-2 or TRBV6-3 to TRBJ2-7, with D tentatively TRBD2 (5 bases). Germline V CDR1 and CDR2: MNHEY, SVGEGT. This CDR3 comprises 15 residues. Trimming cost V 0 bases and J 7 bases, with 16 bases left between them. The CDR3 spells CASSYSSRLAGEQYV. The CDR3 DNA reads TGTGCCAGCAGTTACTCGAGTAGGCTAGCCGGGGAGCAGTACGTC.